This is a list of T cell receptor beta chains from one sample in a study of T cells in localized non-small cell lung cancer. Generated by immunoSEQ multiplex PCR, the TCRdb table keeps only in-frame clones and is missing some. The sample lists approximately 52,000 clones; 60% to 80% were seen once. The specimen comprised peripheral blood, sampled before any cancer treatment. The source of these receptors is a man aged 35 to 69 with stage I squamous cell lung carcinoma. CDR3s include the opening cysteine and the closing phenylalanine or tryptophan. The D gene is left open where the match is weak. Size values are once, few and many counts, or a class for expanded clones, and some rows have none.

TRBJ1-5,TRBV5-1,few,.,TGCGCCAGCAGCCTGGAAGACAGCCAGCCCCAGCATTTT,CASSLEDSQPQHF
TRBJ1-4,TRBV10-2,.,.,TGCGCCAGCTCTATCCGGGGGGCGCAGGAAAAACTGTTTTTT,CASSIRGAQEKLFF
TRBJ1-6,TRBV6-5,.,.,TGTGCCACCCTCACCCGGGCCAATAATTCACCCCTCCACTTT,CATLTRANNSPLHF
TRBJ2-1,TRBV29-1,.,.,TGCAGCGCGGGCCCCTACAATGAGCAGTTCTTC,CSAGPYNEQFF
TRBJ1-2,TRBV18,.,TRBD1,TGTGCCAGCTCAGACAGGGCATATGACTATGGCTACACCTTC,CASSDRAYDYGYTF
TRBJ2-3,TRBV20-1,.,TRBD1,TGCAGTGCCCCGGGACAGTCCACGCAGTATTTT,CSAPGQSTQYF
TRBJ1-1,TRBV28,.,TRBD1,TGTGCCAGCAAATCACAGGGGGGGAACACTGAAGCTTTCTTT,CASKSQGGNTEAFF
TRBJ2-3,TRBV29-1,.,TRBD2,TGCAGCGTTGAGAGGCTAGCGGGGGGAGATACGCAGTATTTT,CSVERLAGGDTQYF
TRBJ1-6,TRBV19,few,TRBD1,TGTGCCAGTAGTAATACCGAGGGGGCGAGTTCACCCCTCCACTTT,CASSNTEGASSPLHF
TRBJ2-6,TRBV6-5,.,.,TGTGCCAGCAGTTCGACGTACTCTGGGGCCAACGTCCTGACTTTC,CASSSTYSGANVLTF
TRBJ1-2,TRBV29-1,.,.,TGCAGCGTTGATGCCGGGACGAGGGGTAACTATGGCTACACCTTC,CSVDAGTRGNYGYTF
TRBJ2-7,TRBV2,medium-sized,.,TGTGCCAGCAGTGAACGGGACGGATTGTACGAGCAGTACTTC,CASSERDGLYEQYF
TRBJ2-6,TRBV28,.,.,TGTGCCAGCAGTTTTGGGGGAAGCCCTGGGGCCAACGTCCTGACTTTC,CASSFGGSPGANVLTF
TRBJ2-1,TRBV27,.,.,TGTGCCAGCAGTCCCCCGGATGAGCAGTTCTTC,CASSPPDEQFF